A single sample is the source of the 21 T cell receptor beta chains below, sequenced in a study of T cell responses to AZD1222 COVID-19 vaccine. Profiled with immunoSEQ multiplex PCR; TCRdb holds only in-frame clones, not every one. The table records roughly 120,000 clones, 80% to 90% of them present only once. Specimen: peripheral blood, collected on day 0 of AZD1222 vaccination. These receptors were obtained from an adult in good health.

The rearrangement links TRBV4-2 to TRBJ1-1, with 7 bases lining up with TRBD1. Germline V gives CDR1 LGHNA, CDR2 YNFKEQ. Germline trimming cut 1 base from V and 1 base from J; bases unmatched to any gene: 6. The CDR3 is 16 amino acids. CDR3 amino acids: CASSQGLRDRNTEAFF. CDR3 nucleotide sequence: TGTGCCAGCAGCCAAGGCCTCCGGGACAGGAACACTGAAGCTTTCTTT.

V and J are TRBV18 and TRBJ1-2; the D gene is possibly TRBD1 (5 bases). Germline V gene sequence: CDR1 KGHSH, CDR2 LQKENI. This CDR3 has 15 residues. Trimming took off 3 bases at V and 3 bases at J, with 14 bases between the two ends. This CDR3 reads CASSPDPIGDYGYTF. CDR3 nucleotides: TGTGCCAGCTCACCTGACCCAATAGGGGACTATGGCTACACCTTC.

The V and J genes are TRBV6-5 and TRBJ1-1; D gene unclear. V lost 0 bases to trimming and J lost 1 base, with 6 bases between them. The CDR3 runs to 14 residues. Germline V gene data show CDR1 as MNHEY and CDR2 as SVGAGI. CDR3 residues: CASSYSRPNTEAFF. CDR3 sequence (DNA): TGTGCCAGCAGTTACTCCCGGCCGAACACTGAAGCTTTCTTT.

CDR3 in amino acids: CAGLETDTQYF. DNA for the CDR3: TGTGCCGGACTAGAGACAGATACGCAGTATTTT. The chain carries TRBV7-9 and TRBJ2-3; 7 nucleotides agree with TRBD2. This CDR3 region has 11 residues. Germline CDR1 is SEHNR and CDR2 is FQNEAQ (reference sequence). The trim removed 11 bases at V and 3 bases at J, leaving 2 bases unmatched.

V usage is TRBV2 and J usage is TRBJ2-2; D ambiguous. CDR1 is SNHLY, CDR2 FYNNEI, per germline. V was clipped by 2 bases and J by 5 bases, with 3 bases between them. The CDR3 length is 12 residues. The chain's CDR3 is CASSEITGELFF. The CDR3 bases are TGTGCCAGCAGTGAAATAACCGGGGAGCTGTTTTTT.

The gene calls are TRBV14 and TRBJ1-2; possibly TRBD1 for D (6 bases). From germline, CDR1 is SGHDN and CDR2 FVKESK. The CDR3 consists of 16 residues. Trimming took off 0 bases at V and 3 bases at J, with 14 bases between the two ends. The CDR3 sequence is CASSQETRGAHYGYTF. The CDR3 nucleotides are TGTGCCAGCAGCCAAGAGACCCGGGGGGCCCACTATGGCTACACCTTC.

V gene TRBV6-5 combines with J gene TRBJ1-5; perhaps TRBD1 as D (5 bases). V was clipped by 6 bases and J by 1 base, with 13 bases between them. Germline loops: CDR1 MNHEY, CDR2 SVGAGI. This CDR3 region has 15 residues. The CDR3 coding sequence is TGTGCCAGCAGACCCGGGACTGAGAGCAATCAGCCCCAGCATTTT. Translation: CASRPGTESNQPQHF.

This chain joins TRBV5-4 and TRBJ1-1; 10 nucleotides agree with TRBD1. This CDR3 has 14 residues. CDR1 SGHNT and CDR2 YYREEE come from the germline V gene (reference sequence). The V segment lost 10 bases and the J segment 4 bases; nucleotides outside the gene matches: 10. The CDR3 protein is CAVVGQGMPTEAFF. The CDR3 nucleotides read TGTGCCGTCGTGGGACAGGGGATGCCCACTGAAGCTTTCTTT.

This clone is a singleton in its sample. The chain combines TRBV9 with TRBJ2-2; D remains ambiguous. Germline V CDR1 and CDR2: SGDLS, YYNGEE. V lost 4 bases to trimming and J lost 0 bases, with 13 bases between them. There are 16 residues in the CDR3. CDR3 amino acids: CASSPRLTPNTGELFF. In DNA, the CDR3 is TGTGCCAGCAGCCCCCGTCTGACACCGAACACCGGGGAGCTGTTTTTT.

This sequence joins TRBV5-4 and TRBJ2-5; 9 bases agree with TRBD2. V dropped 3 bases and J dropped 4; count of bases not matched to a gene: 13. From germline, CDR1 is SGHNT and CDR2 YYREEE (reference sequence). This CDR3 comprises 17 residues. DNA for the CDR3: TGTGCCAGCAGCTCCCCCGGGGTAGCGGGGGTTCGAGAGACCCAGTACTTC. It codes for CASSSPGVAGVRETQYF.

The chain has TRBV18 and TRBJ1-1, with D possibly matching TRBD1 (6 bases). The CDR3 spans 14 residues. Germline CDR1 is KGHSH and CDR2 is LQKENI. V was shortened by 2 bases and J by 0 bases, with 7 bases between the two germline ends. The CDR3 sequence: CASSPRGMNTEAFF. CDR3 sequence (DNA): TGTGCCAGCTCACCAAGGGGGATGAACACTGAAGCTTTCTTT.

V is TRBV12-3 or TRBV12-4 and J is TRBJ1-2; 7 bases map to TRBD1. The CDR3 covers 13 residues. Losses at the gene ends were 5 bases for V and 1 base for J; bases not matched to a gene: 1. The CDR3: CASSGDSNYGYTF. Here the CDR3 DNA reads TGTGCCAGCAGTGGGGACAGTAACTATGGCTACACCTTC.

V and J are TRBV14 and TRBJ2-3; TRBD2 agrees at 12 bases. The CDR3 length is 17 residues. CDR1 and CDR2 from the germline V gene are SGHDN and FVKESK. J lost 2 bases, V lost 1 base, and 4 bases had no gene match. The CDR3 sequence is CASSQGLAGVPTDTQYF. CDR3 coding DNA: TGTGCCAGCAGCCAAGGACTAGCGGGAGTACCCACAGATACGCAGTATTTT.

This clone was observed a handful of times. This chain links TRBV28 with TRBJ2-2; D not certain. Trimming left V 3 bases short and J 6 bases short, with 5 bases between. Looked up from germline, CDR1 is MDHEN and CDR2 is SYDVKM. The CDR3 contains 12 residues. CDR3 amino acids: CASSFNPGELFF. CDR3 nucleotide sequence: TGTGCCAGCAGTTTCAATCCCGGGGAGCTGTTTTTT.

The chain recombines TRBV27 with TRBJ1-6; 7 bases are shared with TRBD1. CDR3 length equals 14 residues. V was pared by 7 bases and J by 9 bases, with 9 bases of the junction left unmatched. CDR1 MNHEY and CDR2 SMNVEV come from the germline V gene (reference sequence). The CDR3 nucleotides read TGTGCCAGCAAGAAAGGACAGGTCATTTCACCCCTCCACTTT. Protein: CASKKGQVISPLHF.

The chain employs TRBV3-1 (or the pseudogene TRBV3-2) and TRBJ1-3; the match to TRBD1 covers 8 bases. In germline, CDR1 is LGHDT, CDR2 YNNKEL (reference sequence). The CDR3 has 18 amino acids. Germline trimming cut 5 bases from V and 7 bases from J; bases unmatched to any gene: 19. CDR3 in amino acids: CASSSRLRTGNYRNTIYF. CDR3 in DNA: TGTGCCAGCAGCTCAAGGCTACGGACAGGGAACTATAGGAACACCATATATTTT.

The chain links TRBV5-4 to TRBJ1-2; no definite D call. The CDR3 spans 13 residues. Trimming left V 0 bases short and J 4 bases short, with 7 bases between. Germline CDR1 is SGHNT and CDR2 is YYREEE (reference sequence). The DNA of the CDR3 is TGTGCCAGCAGCTTGGAAGTCTCCTATGGCTACACCTTC. It is translated as CASSLEVSYGYTF.

The V call is TRBV28, the J call TRBJ1-4; TRBD1 agrees at 9 bases. V shed 2 bases and J 8 bases; nucleotides not matched to a gene: 3. Germline CDR1 MDHEN, CDR2 SYDVKM. The CDR3 covers 14 residues. The DNA of the CDR3 is TGTGCCAGCAGTTTACGGACAGGGGAGGAAAAACTGTTTTTT. As protein: CASSLRTGEEKLFF.

The chain uses TRBV5-1 and TRBJ1-2, with D hard to call. There are 14 residues in the CDR3. The germline V and J ends were trimmed by 4 bases and 2 bases, with 12 bases remaining between them. From germline, CDR1 is SGHRS and CDR2 YFSETQ. The chain's CDR3 is CASSPAPENYGYTF. DNA for the CDR3: TGCGCCAGCAGCCCGGCCCCTGAGAACTATGGCTACACCTTC.

The chain recombines TRBV6-1 with TRBJ2-7; D perhaps matches TRBD2 (6 bases). The V end lost 2 bases, the J end lost 5 bases, and 13 bases lay between the germline ends. The germline gives CDR1 MNHNS, CDR2 SASEGT. This CDR3 has 14 residues. DNA of the CDR3: TGTGCCAGCAGTGAAACGACTAGTTGGGACGAGCAGTACTTC. It translates to CASSETTSWDEQYF.

The chain recombines TRBV5-6 with TRBJ1-1; D not certain. The CDR3 is 15 amino acids. CDR1 is SGHDT and CDR2 is YYEEEE in the germline V gene. V lost 4 bases and J 5 bases, leaving 18 bases between the germline ends. CDR3 region: CASSVVEGRVTEAFF. DNA of the CDR3: TGTGCCAGCAGCGTGGTAGAGGGAAGAGTAACTGAAGCTTTCTTT.